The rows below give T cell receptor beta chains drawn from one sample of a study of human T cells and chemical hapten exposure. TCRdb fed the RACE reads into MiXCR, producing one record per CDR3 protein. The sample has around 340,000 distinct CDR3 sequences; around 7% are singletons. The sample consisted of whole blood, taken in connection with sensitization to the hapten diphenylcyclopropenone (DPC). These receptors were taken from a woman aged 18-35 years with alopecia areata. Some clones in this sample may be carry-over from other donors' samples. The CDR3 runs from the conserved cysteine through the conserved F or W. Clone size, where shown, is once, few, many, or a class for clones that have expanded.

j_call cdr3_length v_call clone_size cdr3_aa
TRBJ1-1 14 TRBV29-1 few CSVPGRGGNTEAFF
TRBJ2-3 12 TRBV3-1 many CASSPQGDTQYF
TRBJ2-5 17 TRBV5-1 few CASSPTYRGDYQETQYF
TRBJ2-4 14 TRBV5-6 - CASSLRIGPSIQYF
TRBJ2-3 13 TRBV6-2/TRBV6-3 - CASSLRTMDTQYF
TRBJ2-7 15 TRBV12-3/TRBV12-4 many CASSLPGQGCDEQYF
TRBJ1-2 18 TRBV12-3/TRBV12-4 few CASRDSGMGQGYSRGYTF
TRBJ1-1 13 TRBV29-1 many CSVEVGGGSEAFF
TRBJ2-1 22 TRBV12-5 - CASGLTPQGLRLAGASYNEQFF
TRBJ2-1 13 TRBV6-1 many CASSESGLGEQFF
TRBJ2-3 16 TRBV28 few CASSRHREPPLDTQYF
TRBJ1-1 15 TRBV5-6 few CASSLGRQVGTEAFF
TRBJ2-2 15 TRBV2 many CAKGLAGMNTGELFF
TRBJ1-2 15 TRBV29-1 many CSVGGVWTGTYGYTF
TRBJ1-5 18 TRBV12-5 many CASGRRGQGALSNQPQHF
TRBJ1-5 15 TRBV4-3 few CASSQDSGEGQPQHF
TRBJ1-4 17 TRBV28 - CASTRWLPGQGEEKLFF
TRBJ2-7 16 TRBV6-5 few CASSYPGNYSSYEQYF
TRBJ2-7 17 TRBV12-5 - CASGLVRSGGPAWEQYF
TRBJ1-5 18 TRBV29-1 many CSVEDGRVATGAHQPQHF
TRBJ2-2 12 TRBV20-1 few CSAPRDTGELFF
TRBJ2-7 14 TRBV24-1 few CATSSRGQTYEQYF
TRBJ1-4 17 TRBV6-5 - CASSYAGPRAANEKLFF
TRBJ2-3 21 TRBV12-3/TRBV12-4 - CASSQRPRDWEVPPSTDTQYF
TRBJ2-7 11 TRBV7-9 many CASSRRDEQYF
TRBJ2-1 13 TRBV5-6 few CASSLWSRDEQFF
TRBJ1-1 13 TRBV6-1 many CASSERTADEAFF
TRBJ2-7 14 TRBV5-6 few CASRMKGGPYEQYF
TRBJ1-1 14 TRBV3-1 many CASSLYNLNTEAFF
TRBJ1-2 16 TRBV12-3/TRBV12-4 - CASSRNVGAGNYGYTF
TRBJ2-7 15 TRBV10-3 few CAIRSSTGAAYEQYF
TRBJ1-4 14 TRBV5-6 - CASSLEGRGQKLFF
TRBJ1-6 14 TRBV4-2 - CASSQGADNSPLHF
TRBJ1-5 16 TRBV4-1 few CASSQGAGQDNQPQHF
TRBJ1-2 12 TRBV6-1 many CASSRDSYGYTF
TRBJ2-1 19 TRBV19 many CASSTAGGSWLAEYNEQFF
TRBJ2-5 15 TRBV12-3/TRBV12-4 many CASTWGRLAQETQYF
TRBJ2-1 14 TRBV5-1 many CASSSGTVGGEQFF
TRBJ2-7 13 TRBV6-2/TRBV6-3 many CASSYDFSYEQYF
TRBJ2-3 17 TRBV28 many CASSTPMALTSTDTQYF
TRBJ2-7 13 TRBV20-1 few CSAMNRQTYEQYF
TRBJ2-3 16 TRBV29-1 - CSVEGTSGGRTDTQYF
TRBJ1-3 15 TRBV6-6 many CASNPRGGPGNTIYF
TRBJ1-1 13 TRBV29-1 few CSVAGQGIPEAFF
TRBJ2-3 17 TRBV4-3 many CASSQVRAGGPRDTQYF
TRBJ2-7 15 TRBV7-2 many CASSSGGAQSYEQYF
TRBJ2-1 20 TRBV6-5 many CASSYRRGTGGRFRDNEQFF
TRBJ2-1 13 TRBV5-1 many CASSPTGDNEQFF
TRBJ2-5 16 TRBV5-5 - CASSSQGRGGSETQYF
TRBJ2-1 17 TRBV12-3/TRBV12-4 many CASSPPAGTGPSNEQFF
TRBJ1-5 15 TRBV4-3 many CASSQDRQYNQPQHF
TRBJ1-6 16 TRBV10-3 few CAISEGRNTVNSPLHF
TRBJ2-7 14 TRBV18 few CASSPTINPYEQYF